A single sample gave rise to the 18 T cell receptor beta chains below, sequenced in a study of monozygotic twins with inflammatory bowel disease. TCRdb derives one entry per CDR3 protein from the 5' RACE reads, leaving out DNA. The table lists 90,000 to 110,000 distinct CDR3 sequences, with under 15% in the top ten. The sequenced material came from blood. The receptors were sampled from a human donor with ulcerative colitis or Crohn's disease, or a healthy co-twin of an affected twin (not recorded which).

The chain joins TRBV9 to TRBJ1-2; no DNA is available, so the TRBD1 call from TCRdb remains unchecked. CDR3 size: 17 residues. Germline-derived CDR1 and CDR2 are SGDLS and YYNGEE. CDR3 sequence: CASSVAPGEGGSYGYTF.

The chain carries TRBV12-3 or TRBV12-4 and TRBJ2-3. This CDR3 comprises 12 residues. This chain's CDR3 is CASSFPTDTQYF.

CDR3 loop: CASRYSEANYGYTF. The V call is TRBV12-3 or TRBV12-4, the J call TRBJ1-2. The CDR3 consists of 14 residues.

The rearrangement links TRBV29-1 to TRBJ2-1; TCRdb's D call of TRBD1 is untestable without DNA. Per germline, CDR1 SQVTM and CDR2 ANQGSEA. This CDR3 is built from 13 residues. The chain's CDR3 is CSVIPTGYNEQFF.

V usage is TRBV9 and J usage is TRBJ1-1; there is no DNA to check the TCRdb D call of TRBD1. Per germline, CDR1 SGDLS and CDR2 YYNGEE. The CDR3 spans 17 residues. CDR3 region: CASSVGQGAEVGTEAFF.

The chain combines TRBV2 with TRBJ2-6; no DNA is available, so the TRBD2 call from TCRdb remains unchecked. Germline assignment: CDR1 SNHLY and CDR2 FYNNEI. The CDR3 is made up of 17 amino acids. The CDR3 loop reads CASSNYRARYGANVLTF.

The V gene is TRBV20-1, the J gene TRBJ2-5; the TCRdb call, TRBD1, lacks DNA for checking. The CDR3 has 14 amino acids. Germline assignment: CDR1 DFQATT and CDR2 SNEGSKA (reference sequence). CDR3 region: CSARVTGGRKTQYF.

The V gene is TRBV7-6, the J gene TRBJ1-1; TCRdb designates TRBD1, a call that cannot be tested without DNA. Germline V gene lookup returns CDR1 SGHVS and CDR2 FNYEAQ. The CDR3 spans 14 residues. The CDR3 protein is CASSFIGQGAEAFF. Using reference TRBV7-6 and TRBJ1-1 for the parts outside the CDR3, the full variable domain is GAGVSQSPRYKVTKRGQDVALRCDPISGHVSLYWYRQALGQGPEFLTYFNYEAQQDKSGLPNDRFSAERPEGSISTLTIQRTEQRDSAMYRCASSFIGQGAEAFFGQGTRLTVV.

The CDR3 spells CASSQTGQGGKLFF. V and J are TRBV28 and TRBJ1-4; TCRdb gives TRBD1 as the D gene, but with no DNA this cannot be confirmed. Germline V gene lookup returns CDR1 MDHEN and CDR2 SYDVKM. The CDR3 is 14 amino acids.

The gene calls are TRBV7-9 and TRBJ2-3; with no DNA, the TCRdb D assignment of TRBD1 cannot be verified. CDR1 and CDR2 (germline): SEHNR, FQNEAQ (reference sequence). The CDR3 runs to 14 residues. The CDR3 region is CASSESGGPDTQYF.

Here the CDR3 reads CATSRIPWRGLQETQYF. The chain employs TRBV15 and TRBJ2-5; TCRdb picks TRBD2, but there is no DNA to check that call. Germline V CDR1 and CDR2: LNHNV, YYDKDF (reference sequence). The CDR3 contains 17 residues. The full variable domain, in which reference TRBV15 and TRBJ2-5 provide the parts outside the CDR3, is DAMVIQNPRYQVTQFGKPVTLSCSQTLNHNVMYWYQQKSSQAPKLLFHYYDKDFNNEADTPDNFQSRRPNTSFCFLDIRSPGLGDTAMYLCATSRIPWRGLQETQYFGPGTRLLVL.

This chain links TRBV7-3 with TRBJ2-2. Germline-derived CDR1 and CDR2 are SGHTA and FQGTGA. The CDR3 is made up of 16 amino acids. The CDR3 spells CASSSPGGENTGELFF.

This chain joins TRBV7-2 and TRBJ2-3; no DNA is available, so the TRBD1 call from TCRdb remains unchecked. Germline V gene lookup returns CDR1 SGHTA and CDR2 FQGNSA. The CDR3 totals 15 residues. The CDR3 sequence: CASSLRGQGTDTQYF.

Here the CDR3 reads CASSLGWREQYF. The V and J genes are TRBV28 and TRBJ2-7. Germline CDR1 and CDR2: MDHEN and SYDVKM. The CDR3 extends over 12 amino acids.

V is TRBV5-1 and J is TRBJ2-1; no DNA is available, so the TRBD2 call from TCRdb remains unchecked. CDR3 length: 16 amino acids. Germline loops: CDR1 SGHRS, CDR2 YFSETQ. CDR3 amino acids: CASSLGLAGPYNEQFF.

This rearrangement joins TRBV28 to TRBJ1-6. Germline-derived CDR1 and CDR2 are MDHEN and SYDVKM. The CDR3 consists of 14 residues. This CDR3 reads CASRAGENLSPLHF.

CDR3 region: CAISEYPAGLAATGADTDTQYF. V gene TRBV10-3 combines with J gene TRBJ2-3; no DNA is available, so the TRBD2 call from TCRdb remains unchecked. Germline V gene sequence: CDR1 ENHRY, CDR2 SYGVKD. CDR3 length equals 22 residues.

The chain carries TRBV25-1 and TRBJ2-3; TCRdb's D gene call, TRBD1, goes unchecked for lack of DNA. CDR3 length equals 15 residues. Germline-derived CDR1 and CDR2 are MGHDK and SYGVNS. The CDR3 protein is CASSVRTGSTDTQYF.